This entry concerns a single T cell receptor beta chain. Its target is not known. This record comes from a study of CD8 T cells in Susac syndrome. Whole-study results and caveats: As acknowledged by the study, its TCR sequencing and HLA analysis included a relatively small number of individuals.

From blood CD8+ and CD4+ T cells, TCR beta sequences were generated. Negative magnetic isolation gave CD8+ and CD4+ cells; FACS enriched CD8+ TEMRA. RNA, at about 0.45 to 1 ug, was reverse transcribed with random hexamers. An immunoSEQ multiplex PCR generated amplified TCR beta CDR3 products spanning 54 Vbeta and 13 Jbeta. Using its own MiXCR run on the immunoSEQ multiplex PCR reads, TCRdb lists one record per CDR3 protein. The sample holds roughly 130,000 distinct CDR3 sequences, 85% to 95% seen once. CDR1 is LGHDT, CDR2 YNNKEL, per germline (reference sequence). CDR3 length: 14 amino acids. The V gene lost 6 bases and the J gene lost 6 bases, with 18 bases spanning the gap.

The chain joins TRBV3-1 to TRBJ2-7, with no clear D. The source of this sequence is a human donor with multiple sclerosis. Specimen: CD4+ T cells from PBMCs. CDR3 in DNA: TGTGCCAGCAGAAGGCTGGGCGGAGCCCCCGAGCAGTACTTC. It encodes CASRRLGGAPEQYF.